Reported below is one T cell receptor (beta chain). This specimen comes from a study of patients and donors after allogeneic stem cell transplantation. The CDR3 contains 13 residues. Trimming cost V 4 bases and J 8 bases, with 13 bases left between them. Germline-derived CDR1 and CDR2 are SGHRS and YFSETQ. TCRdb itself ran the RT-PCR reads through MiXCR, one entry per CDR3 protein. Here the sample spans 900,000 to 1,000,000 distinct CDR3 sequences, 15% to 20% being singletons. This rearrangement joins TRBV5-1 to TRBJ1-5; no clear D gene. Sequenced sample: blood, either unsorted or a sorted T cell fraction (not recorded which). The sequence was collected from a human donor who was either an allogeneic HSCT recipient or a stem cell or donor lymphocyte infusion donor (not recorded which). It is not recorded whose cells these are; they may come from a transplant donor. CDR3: CASSRNADEPQHF. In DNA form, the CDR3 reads TGCGCCAGCAGCCGAAACGCGGATGAGCCCCAGCATTTT.